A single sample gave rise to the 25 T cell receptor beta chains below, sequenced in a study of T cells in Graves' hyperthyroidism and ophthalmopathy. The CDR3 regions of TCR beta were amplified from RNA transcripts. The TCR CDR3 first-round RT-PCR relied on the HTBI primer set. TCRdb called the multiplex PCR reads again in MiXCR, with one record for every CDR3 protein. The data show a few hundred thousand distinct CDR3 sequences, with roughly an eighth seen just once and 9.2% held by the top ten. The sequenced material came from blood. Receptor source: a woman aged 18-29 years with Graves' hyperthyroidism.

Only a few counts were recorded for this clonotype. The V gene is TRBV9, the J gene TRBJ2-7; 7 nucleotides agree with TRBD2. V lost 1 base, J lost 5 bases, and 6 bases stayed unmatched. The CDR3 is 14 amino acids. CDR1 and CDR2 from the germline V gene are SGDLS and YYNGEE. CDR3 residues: CASSVSGRENEQYF. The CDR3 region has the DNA TGTGCCAGCAGCGTATCGGGGCGGGAGAACGAGCAGTACTTC.

The CDR3 protein is CASSFRSSGSSYNEQFF. CDR3 sequence (DNA): TGTGCCAGCAGCTTTCGATCTAGCGGGAGCTCCTACAATGAGCAGTTCTTC. The gene calls are TRBV5-6 and TRBJ2-1; 10 bases line up with TRBD2. V was pared by 2 bases and J by 0 bases, with 5 bases of the junction left unmatched. The CDR3 is 17 amino acids. Germline-derived CDR1 and CDR2 are SGHDT and YYEEEE.

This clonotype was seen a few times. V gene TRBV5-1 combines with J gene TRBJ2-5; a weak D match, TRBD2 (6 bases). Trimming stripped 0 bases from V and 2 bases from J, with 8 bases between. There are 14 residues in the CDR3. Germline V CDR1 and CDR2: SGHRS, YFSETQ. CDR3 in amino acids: CASSLGLGQETQYF. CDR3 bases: TGCGCCAGCAGCTTGGGACTAGGACAAGAGACCCAGTACTTC. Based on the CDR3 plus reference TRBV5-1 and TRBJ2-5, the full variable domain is KAGVTQTPRYLIKTRGQQVTLSCSPISGHRSVSWYQQTPGQGLQFLFEYFSETQRNKGNFPGRFSGRQFSNSRSEMNVSTLELGDSALYLCASSLGLGQETQYFGPGTRLLVL.

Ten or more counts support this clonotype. The CDR3 loop reads CASSLGSGKSDTQYF. As DNA, the CDR3 is TGTGCCAGCAGCTTAGGATCCGGGAAATCAGATACGCAGTATTTT. The gene calls are TRBV11-2 and TRBJ2-3, with D tentatively TRBD2 (5 bases). Germline V gives CDR1 SGHAT, CDR2 FQNNGV. This CDR3 has 15 residues. The V end lost 1 base, the J end lost 4 bases, and 12 bases lay between the germline ends.

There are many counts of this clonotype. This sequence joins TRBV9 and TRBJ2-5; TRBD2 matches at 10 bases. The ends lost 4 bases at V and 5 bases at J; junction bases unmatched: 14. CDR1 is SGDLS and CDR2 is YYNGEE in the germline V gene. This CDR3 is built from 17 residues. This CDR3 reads CASSPRSGRASRETQYF. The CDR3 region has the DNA TGTGCCAGCAGCCCCCGCAGCGGGAGGGCCTCCCGGGAGACCCAGTACTTC.

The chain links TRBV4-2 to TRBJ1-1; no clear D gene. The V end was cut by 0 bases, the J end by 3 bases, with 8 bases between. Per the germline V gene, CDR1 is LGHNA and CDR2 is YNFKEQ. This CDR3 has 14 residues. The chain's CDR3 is CASSQERLHTEAFF. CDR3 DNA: TGTGCCAGCAGCCAAGAAAGACTTCACACTGAAGCTTTCTTT.

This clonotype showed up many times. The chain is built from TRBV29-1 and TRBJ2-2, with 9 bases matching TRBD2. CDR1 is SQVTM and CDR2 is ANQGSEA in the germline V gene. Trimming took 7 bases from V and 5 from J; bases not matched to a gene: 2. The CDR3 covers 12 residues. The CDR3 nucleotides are TGCAGCGGAGGACTAGCGACCGGGGAGCTGTTTTTT. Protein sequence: CSGGLATGELFF.

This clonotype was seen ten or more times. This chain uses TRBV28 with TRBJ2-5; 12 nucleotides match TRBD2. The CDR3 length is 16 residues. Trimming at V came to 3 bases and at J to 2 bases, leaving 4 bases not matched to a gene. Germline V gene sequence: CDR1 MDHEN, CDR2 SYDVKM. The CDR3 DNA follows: TGTGCCAGCAGTTTGCCTAGCGGGGGGGCACAAGAGACCCAGTACTTC. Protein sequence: CASSLPSGGAQETQYF.

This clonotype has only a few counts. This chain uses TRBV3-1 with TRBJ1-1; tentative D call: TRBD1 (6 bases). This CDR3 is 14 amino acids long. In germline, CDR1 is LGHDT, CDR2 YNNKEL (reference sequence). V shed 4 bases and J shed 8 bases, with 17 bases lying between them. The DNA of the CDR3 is TGTGCCAGCAGCCCGACGGACAGTACCAACGAAGCTTTCTTT. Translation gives CASSPTDSTNEAFF.

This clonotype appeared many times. The CDR3 spells CASSEGSPWLYGYTF. The CDR3 coding sequence is TGTGCCAGCAGTGAGGGCAGCCCCTGGCTATATGGCTACACCTTC. This sequence joins TRBV2 and TRBJ1-2; D is uncertain. This CDR3 region has 15 residues. V was clipped by 3 bases and J by 5 bases, with 16 bases between them. Germline CDR1 reads SNHLY; CDR2 reads FYNNEI.

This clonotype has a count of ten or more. DNA for the CDR3: TGCGCCAGCCTTCCCGCCTTCAATTCAGGGAATCGCGAGCAGTACTTC. Encoded protein: CASLPAFNSGNREQYF. The V and J genes are TRBV5-1 and TRBJ2-7, with D perhaps matching TRBD1 (5 bases). Germline CDR1 reads SGHRS; CDR2 reads YFSETQ. V was cut by 7 bases and J by 6 bases, with 26 bases left in between. This CDR3 is built from 16 residues.

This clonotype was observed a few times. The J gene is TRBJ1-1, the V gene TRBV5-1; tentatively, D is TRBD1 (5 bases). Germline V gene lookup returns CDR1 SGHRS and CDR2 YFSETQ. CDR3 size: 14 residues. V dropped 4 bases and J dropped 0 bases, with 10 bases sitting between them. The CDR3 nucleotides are TGCGCCAGCAGCGAAGCGACAGTGAACACTGAAGCTTTCTTT. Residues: CASSEATVNTEAFF.

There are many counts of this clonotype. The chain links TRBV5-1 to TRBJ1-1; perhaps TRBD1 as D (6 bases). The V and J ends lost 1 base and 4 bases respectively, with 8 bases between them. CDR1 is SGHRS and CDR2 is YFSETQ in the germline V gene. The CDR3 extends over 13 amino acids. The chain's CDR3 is CASSLPGATEAFF. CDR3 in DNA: TGCGCCAGCAGCTTGCCAGGGGCCACTGAAGCTTTCTTT.

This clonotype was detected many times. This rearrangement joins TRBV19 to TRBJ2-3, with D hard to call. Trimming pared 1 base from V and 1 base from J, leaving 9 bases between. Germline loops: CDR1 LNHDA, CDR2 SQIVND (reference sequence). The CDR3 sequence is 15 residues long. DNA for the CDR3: TGTGCCAGTAGTATAGGAGGACGACGCACAGATACGCAGTATTTT. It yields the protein CASSIGGRRTDTQYF.

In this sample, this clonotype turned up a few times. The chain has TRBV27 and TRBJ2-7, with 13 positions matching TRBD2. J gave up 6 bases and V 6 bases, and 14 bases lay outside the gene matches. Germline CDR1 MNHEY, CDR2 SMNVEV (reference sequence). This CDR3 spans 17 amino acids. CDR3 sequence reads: CASSRTAGTSGMSEQYF. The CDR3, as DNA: TGTGCCAGCAGCCGTACCGCCGGGACTAGCGGGATGAGCGAGCAGTACTTC.

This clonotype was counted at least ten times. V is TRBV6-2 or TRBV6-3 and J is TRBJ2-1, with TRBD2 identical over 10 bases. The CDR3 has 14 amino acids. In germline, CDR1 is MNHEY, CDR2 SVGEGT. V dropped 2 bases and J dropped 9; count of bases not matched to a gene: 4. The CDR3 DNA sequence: TGTGCCAGCAGTTACCCTAGCGGGAGCTCTGAGCAGTTCTTC. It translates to CASSYPSGSSEQFF.

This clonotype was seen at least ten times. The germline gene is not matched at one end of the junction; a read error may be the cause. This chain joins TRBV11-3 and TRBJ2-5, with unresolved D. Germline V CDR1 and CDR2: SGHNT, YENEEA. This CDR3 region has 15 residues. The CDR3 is CASSLEDGDEETQYF. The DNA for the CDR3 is TGTGCCAGCAGCCTAGAGGACGGAGACGAAGAGACCCAGTACTTC.

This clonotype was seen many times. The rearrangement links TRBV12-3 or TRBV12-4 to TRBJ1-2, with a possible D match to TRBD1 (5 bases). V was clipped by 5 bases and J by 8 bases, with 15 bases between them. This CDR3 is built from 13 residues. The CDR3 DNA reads TGTGCCAGCAGTCGCAGGGCGTCAGAAGGCTACACCTTC. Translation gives CASSRRASEGYTF.

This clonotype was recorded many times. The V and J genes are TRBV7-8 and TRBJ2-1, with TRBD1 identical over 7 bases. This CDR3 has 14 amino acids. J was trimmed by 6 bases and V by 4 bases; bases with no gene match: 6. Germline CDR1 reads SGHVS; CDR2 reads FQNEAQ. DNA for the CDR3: TGTGCCAGCAGCTCCCGGGACAGACTCAATGAGCAGTTCTTC. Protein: CASSSRDRLNEQFF.

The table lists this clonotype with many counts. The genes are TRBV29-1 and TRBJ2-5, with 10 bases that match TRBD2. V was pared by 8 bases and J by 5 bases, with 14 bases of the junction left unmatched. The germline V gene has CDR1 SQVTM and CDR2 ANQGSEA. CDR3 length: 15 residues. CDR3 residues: CSPLLAGDPRETQYF. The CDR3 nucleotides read TGCAGCCCTCTTCTAGCGGGAGACCCTAGGGAGACCCAGTACTTC.

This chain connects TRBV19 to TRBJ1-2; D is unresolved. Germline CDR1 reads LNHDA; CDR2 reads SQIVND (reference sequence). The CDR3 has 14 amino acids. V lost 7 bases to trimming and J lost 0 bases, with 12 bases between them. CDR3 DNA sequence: TGTGCCAGTACTAACGGCCAGTCTAACTATGGCTACACCTTC. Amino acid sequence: CASTNGQSNYGYTF.

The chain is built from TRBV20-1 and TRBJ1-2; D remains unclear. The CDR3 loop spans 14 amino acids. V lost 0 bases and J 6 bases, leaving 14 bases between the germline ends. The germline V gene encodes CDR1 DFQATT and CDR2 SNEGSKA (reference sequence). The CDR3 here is CSAREGSSLNGYTF. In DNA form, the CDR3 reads TGCAGTGCTAGAGAAGGTTCCTCGCTTAATGGCTACACCTTC.

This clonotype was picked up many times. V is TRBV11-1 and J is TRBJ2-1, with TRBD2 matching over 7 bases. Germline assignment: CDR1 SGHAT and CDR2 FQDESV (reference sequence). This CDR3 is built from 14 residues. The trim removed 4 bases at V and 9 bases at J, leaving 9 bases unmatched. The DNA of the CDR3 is TGTGCCAGCAGCTCTTTACTTTCGGGAGGTGAGCAGTTCTTC. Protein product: CASSSLLSGGEQFF.

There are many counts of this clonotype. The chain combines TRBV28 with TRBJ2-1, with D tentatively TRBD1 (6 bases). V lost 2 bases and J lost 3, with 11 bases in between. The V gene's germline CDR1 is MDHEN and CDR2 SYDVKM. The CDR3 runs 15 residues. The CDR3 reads CASSLAPTGYNEQFF. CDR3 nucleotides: TGTGCCAGCAGTTTAGCCCCGACAGGCTACAATGAGCAGTTCTTC.

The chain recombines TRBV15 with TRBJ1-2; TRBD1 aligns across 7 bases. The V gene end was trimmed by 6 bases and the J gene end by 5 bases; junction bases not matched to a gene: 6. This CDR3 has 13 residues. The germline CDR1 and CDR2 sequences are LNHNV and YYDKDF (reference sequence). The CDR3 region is CATSPGQKYGYTF. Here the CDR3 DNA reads TGTGCCACCAGTCCGGGACAGAAGTATGGCTACACCTTC.